A selection of T cell receptor beta chains follows, all from one sample in a study of shared clonotypes between healthy human individuals. Assay used: immunoSEQ multiplex PCR; TCRdb lists only in-frame clones, some missing. The sample has over a million clones, about 98.5% seen once. The sequenced sample consisted of naive CD4+ T cells sorted from blood. These receptors were collected from a man aged 25-45 years in good health. Each CDR3 is given with its conserved first and last residue. The order of the fields is J gene, V gene, D gene, clone size, CDR3 protein, CDR3 DNA. A D gene is named only where the DNA matches it firmly. A clone size is listed for some rows: how often the clone was seen (once, few, many), or a class if it is expanded.

TRBJ1-2,TRBV4-1,-,once,CASSQDTGTDYGYTF,TGCGCCAGCAGCCAAGACACAGGGACGGACTATGGCTACACCTTC
TRBJ1-2,TRBV9,-,-,CASSVAPGQGGGYTF,TGTGCCAGCAGCGTAGCCCCGGGGCAGGGTGGTGGCTACACCTTC
TRBJ2-2,TRBV7-6,-,once,CASSLNTGELFF,TGTGCCAGCAGCTTGAACACCGGGGAGCTGTTTTTT
TRBJ2-2,TRBV20-1,-,-,CSAAGGVELFF,TGCAGTGCTGCAGGGGGGGTGGAGCTGTTTTTT
TRBJ1-3,TRBV11-2,-,-,CASSFGVRDAIYF,TGTGCCAGCAGCTTTGGGGTGCGGGACGCCATATATTTT
TRBJ2-3,TRBV19,TRBD2,-,CASSIRGVGTDTQYF,TGTGCCAGTAGTATTCGGGGGGTTGGCACAGATACGCAGTATTTT
TRBJ1-5,TRBV7-8,TRBD1,-,CASSPLRDRNQPQHF,TGTGCCAGCAGCCCACTCCGGGACAGAAATCAGCCCCAGCATTTT
TRBJ2-7,TRBV29-1,TRBD2,-,CSVGGAASGSIAYEQYF,TGCAGCGTTGGTGGGGCGGCTAGCGGGAGTATCGCCTACGAGCAGTACTTC
TRBJ2-5,TRBV6-5,TRBD2,-,CASRLAGALQETQYF,TGTGCCAGCAGGCTAGCGGGGGCACTCCAAGAGACCCAGTACTTC
TRBJ2-2,TRBV4-3,-,-,CASSLTLTGELFF,TGCGCCAGCAGCCTGACATTAACCGGGGAGCTGTTTTTT
TRBJ2-3,TRBV5-1,TRBD2,-,CASSTGLAGATDTQYF,TGCGCCAGCAGCACCGGACTAGCGGGGGCCACAGATACGCAGTATTTT
TRBJ2-7,TRBV30,-,-,CAWRAAEAPRREQYF,TGTGCCTGGAGAGCAGCGGAGGCCCCCCGTAGAGAGCAGTACTTC
TRBJ2-1,TRBV23-1,-,-,CASSHARGLLEQFF,TGCGCCAGCAGTCATGCAAGGGGGTTGCTTGAGCAGTTCTTC
TRBJ2-7,TRBV28,TRBD2,-,CASTLSGRSYEQYF,TGTGCCAGCACCCTTAGCGGGAGGTCCTACGAGCAGTACTTC
TRBJ2-7,TRBV5-3,-,-,CARSFPTRRSECGPSYEQYF,TGTGCCAGAAGCTTCCCTACTAGGAGATCTGAATGTGGTCCCTCCTACGAGCAGTACTTC
TRBJ1-2,TRBV7-9,-,-,CASSSSTGYGYTF,TGTGCCAGCAGCTCCTCGACAGGTTATGGCTACACCTTC
TRBJ1-1,TRBV5-4,-,-,CASSRAGNTEAFF,TGTGCCAGCAGCCGTGCAGGGAACACTGAAGCTTTCTTT